This T cell receptor (beta chain) emerged from a study of blood T cell repertoires in COVID-19. Study in general: The United States, Italy and Spain provided the acute and convalescent COVID-19 samples.

V trimming: 6 bases; J trimming: 1 base; junction bases outside the gene matches: 5. The CDR3 is 14 residues long. In germline, CDR1 is MGHDK, CDR2 SYGVNS. In the original processing: Reference gene primers were amplified, and this amplification served to estimate nucleated cell counts. Data came from immunoSEQ multiplex PCR; TCRdb stores just in-frame clones and leaves some out. V and J calls and clone size are as listed in that table; D and trimming were resolved from the DNA. This sample has about 39,000 clones; 84% occur once, and the top ten carry more than 12%. The clonotype comes from a man aged 50 to 60 with active or convalescent COVID-19. The specimen sequenced was peripheral blood. The V call is TRBV25-1, the J call TRBJ2-5; 7 bases agree with TRBD1. In nucleotides, the CDR3 is TGTGCCAGCAGGGAACAGGGGTTCCAAGAGACCCAGTACTTC. This encodes CASREQGFQETQYF. Filled out from reference TRBV25-1 and TRBJ2-5, the complete variable domain reads EADIYQTPRYLVIGTGKKITLECSQTMGHDKMYWYQQDPGMELHLIHYSYGVNSTEKGDLSSESTVSRIRTEHFPLTLESARPSHTSQYLCASREQGFQETQYFGPGTRLLVL.